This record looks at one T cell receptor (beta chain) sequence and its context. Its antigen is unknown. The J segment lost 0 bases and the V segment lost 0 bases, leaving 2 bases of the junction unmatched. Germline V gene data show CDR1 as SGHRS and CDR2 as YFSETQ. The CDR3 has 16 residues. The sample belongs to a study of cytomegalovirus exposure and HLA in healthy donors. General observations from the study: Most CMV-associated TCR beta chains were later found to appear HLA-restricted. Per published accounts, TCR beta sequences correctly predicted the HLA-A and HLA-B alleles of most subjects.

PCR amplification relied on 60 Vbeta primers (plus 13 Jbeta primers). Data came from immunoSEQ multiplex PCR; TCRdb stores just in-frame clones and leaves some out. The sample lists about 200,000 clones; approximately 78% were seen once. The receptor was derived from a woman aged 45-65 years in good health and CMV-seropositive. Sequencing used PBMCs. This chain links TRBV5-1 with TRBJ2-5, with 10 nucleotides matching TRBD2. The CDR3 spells CASSLVSGGYQETQYF. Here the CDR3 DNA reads TGCGCCAGCAGCTTGGTTAGCGGGGGGTACCAAGAGACCCAGTACTTC.